These 25 T cell receptor beta chains originate from one sample sequenced in a study of T cell responses to AZD1222 COVID-19 vaccine. Assay: immunoSEQ multiplex PCR; the TCRdb copy retains only in-frame clones and omits some. The sample consists of about 83,000 clones, roughly 83% of them appearing once. The sample in question was peripheral blood, obtained on day 0 of AZD1222 vaccination. Receptors originate from an adult in good health.

V is TRBV7-9 and J is TRBJ1-6; D uncertain. The CDR3 consists of 15 residues. Germline CDR1 SEHNR, CDR2 FQNEAQ (reference sequence). Trimming removed 2 bases at V and 6 bases at J, with 11 bases between. The CDR3 nucleotides read TGTGCCAGCAGCTTATTAGGGAATGGTAATTCACCCCTCCACTTT. Residues: CASSLLGNGNSPLHF.

The genes are TRBV3-1 (or the pseudogene TRBV3-2) and TRBJ2-5; TRBD1 might be the D (5 bases). The V end was cut by 0 bases, the J end by 0 bases, with 14 bases between. Germline CDR1 LGHDT, CDR2 YNNKEL (reference sequence). The CDR3 consists of 17 residues. CDR3: CASSQDRTGSYQETQYF. As DNA, the CDR3 is TGTGCCAGCAGCCAAGATAGAACAGGATCCTACCAAGAGACCCAGTACTTC.

V and J are TRBV4-3 and TRBJ1-4, with D possibly being TRBD1 (6 bases). V gave up 4 bases and J gave up 13 bases, with 16 bases separating them. The CDR3 is 13 residues long. Germline CDR1 reads LGHNA; CDR2 reads YSLEER. This CDR3 reads CASSPRQDLGLFF. CDR3 DNA sequence: TGCGCCAGCAGCCCTCGACAGGACCTGGGACTGTTTTTT.

V gene TRBV7-2 combines with J gene TRBJ1-2, with a weak D call TRBD1 (6 bases). Germline CDR1 and CDR2: SGHTA and FQGNSA. The CDR3 length is 15 residues. Deletions cut 5 bases from V and 4 bases from J, with 17 bases between. CDR3 residues: CASSPLRTDLYGYTF. CDR3 sequence (DNA): TGTGCCAGCAGCCCGTTAAGGACAGACCTCTATGGCTACACCTTC.

This clone was observed a few times. The chain has TRBV25-1 and TRBJ1-6, with 9 bases identical to TRBD1. Germline V gives CDR1 MGHDK, CDR2 SYGVNS. This CDR3 is 14 amino acids long. Unmatched junction bases numbered 4, after V lost 5 bases and J lost 8 bases. The CDR3 sequence: CASSPTGGDSPLHF. CDR3 in DNA: TGTGCCAGCAGTCCTACAGGGGGCGATTCACCCCTCCACTTT.

The chain carries TRBV6-6 and TRBJ1-5; D gene unclear. Per the germline V gene, CDR1 is MNHNY and CDR2 is SVGAGI (reference sequence). V lost 6 bases and J 0 bases, leaving 12 bases between the germline ends. CDR3 length: 15 amino acids. The CDR3 region has the DNA TGTGCCAGCAGCAGGTCTGACCGTAGCAATCAGCCCCAGCATTTT. Its translation: CASSRSDRSNQPQHF.

V usage is TRBV5-1 and J usage is TRBJ2-7, with D perhaps matching TRBD2 (5 bases). The length of the CDR3 is 14 residues. The ends were cut back, 5 bases at V and 5 bases at J, with 17 bases in the middle. Looked up from germline, CDR1 is SGHRS and CDR2 is YFSETQ. Here the CDR3 DNA reads TGCGCCAGCAGTAGGGCTAGCCCATCAGACGAGCAGTACTTC. Its protein is CASSRASPSDEQYF.

This chain joins TRBV10-3 and TRBJ2-1; a possible D gene is TRBD2 (6 bases). CDR1 and CDR2 from the germline V gene are ENHRY and SYGVKD. This CDR3 region has 15 residues. V lost 5 bases and J 6 bases, leaving 17 bases between the germline ends. The CDR3 sequence is CAISSSDGGPNEQFF. DNA of the CDR3: TGTGCCATCAGTTCTTCCGACGGGGGTCCCAATGAGCAGTTCTTC.

The chain joins TRBV5-1 to TRBJ1-4; D may be TRBD1 (5 bases). The CDR3 totals 14 residues. The germline CDR1 and CDR2 sequences are SGHRS and YFSETQ. Trimming removed 4 bases from V and 5 bases from J, with 12 bases in between. The CDR3 region is CASSGTPRNEKLFF. The CDR3 coding sequence is TGCGCCAGCAGCGGGACTCCAAGGAATGAAAAACTGTTTTTT.

V gene TRBV27 combines with J gene TRBJ2-1; TRBD2 aligns across 9 bases. The CDR3 has 15 amino acids. The ends lost 2 bases at V and 10 bases at J; junction bases unmatched: 9. CDR1 is MNHEY, CDR2 SMNVEV, per germline (reference sequence). CDR3 region: CASSLGLAGVLEQFF. The DNA of the CDR3 is TGTGCCAGCAGTTTAGGGTTAGCGGGAGTACTGGAGCAGTTCTTC.

The rearrangement links TRBV10-3 to TRBJ2-7, with 8 bases fitting TRBD1. From germline, CDR1 is ENHRY and CDR2 SYGVKD. V lost 7 bases and J lost 5; bases outside the gene matches: 7. This CDR3 spans 13 amino acids. The CDR3: CAIKGQGLDEQYF. In nucleotides, the CDR3 is TGTGCCATCAAAGGACAGGGCCTCGACGAGCAGTACTTC.

V is TRBV18 and J is TRBJ1-1; 8 bases map to TRBD1. Germline CDR1 is KGHSH and CDR2 is LQKENI. CDR3 size: 13 residues. With V trimmed by 6 bases and J by 7 bases, 7 bases remained unmatched. CDR3 sequence reads: CASSAKQGVEAFF. The CDR3 DNA sequence: TGTGCCAGCTCGGCGAAACAGGGGGTTGAAGCTTTCTTT.

CDR3 nucleotides: TGTGCCAGCAGTCGATGGGACAGCCCATCCTATGGCTACACCTTC. The encoded protein is CASSRWDSPSYGYTF. The chain couples TRBV7-9 to TRBJ1-2; 7 bases match TRBD1. Per germline, CDR1 SEHNR and CDR2 FQNEAQ (reference sequence). V trimming: 6 bases; J trimming: 4 bases; junction bases outside the gene matches: 11. The CDR3 has 15 residues.

This rearrangement joins TRBV7-9 to TRBJ1-2; D not certain. CDR1 SEHNR and CDR2 FQNEAQ come from the germline V gene (reference sequence). There are 14 residues in the CDR3. Trimming took off 5 bases at V and 0 bases at J, with 10 bases between the two ends. Written as DNA, the CDR3 is TGTGCCAGCAGCATTGGAACTTCTAACTATGGCTACACCTTC. It is translated as CASSIGTSNYGYTF.

The V and J genes are TRBV6-5 and TRBJ1-6, with TRBD1 identical over 8 bases. CDR3 size: 15 residues. Germline CDR1 reads MNHEY; CDR2 reads SVGAGI. V shed 4 bases and J 8 bases; nucleotides not matched to a gene: 7. Written as DNA, the CDR3 is TGTGCCAGCAGTTCTTGGACAGGGACGGATTCACCCCTCCACTTT. It translates to CASSSWTGTDSPLHF.

V is TRBV5-5 and J is TRBJ1-2; D may be TRBD1 (5 bases). The CDR3 has 16 residues. CDR1 is SGHKS and CDR2 is YYEKEE in the germline V gene (reference sequence). V dropped 4 bases and J dropped 0 bases, with 16 bases sitting between them. The CDR3 coding sequence is TGTGCCAGCAGCAGCAAAACCGGGGCCGCTAACTATGGCTACACCTTC. Translating gives CASSSKTGAANYGYTF.

The V and J genes are TRBV19 and TRBJ2-3; TRBD2 matches 12 bases. The CDR3 length is 16 residues. CDR1 LNHDA and CDR2 SQIVND come from the germline V gene (reference sequence). The V and J ends lost 5 bases and 1 base, in that order; junction bases with no gene match: 4. The CDR3 protein is CASSLRLAGGTDTQYF. CDR3 nucleotide sequence: TGTGCCAGTAGTTTAAGACTAGCGGGAGGCACAGATACGCAGTATTTT.

In this sample, this clone turned up once. The rearrangement uses TRBV9 and TRBJ2-7; TRBD1 is a possible D gene (6 bases). V was shortened by 0 bases and J by 4 bases, with 11 bases between the two germline ends. Germline assignment: CDR1 SGDLS and CDR2 YYNGEE. The CDR3 runs 14 residues. The CDR3 DNA follows: TGTGCCAGCAGCGTAGACCAGGGGCGTTACGAGCAGTACTTC. Translation: CASSVDQGRYEQYF. Full variable domain (outside the CDR3, taken from reference TRBV9 and TRBJ2-7): DSGVTQTPKHLITATGQRVTLRCSPRSGDLSVYWYQQSLDQGLQFLIQYYNGEERAKGNILERFSAQQFPDLHSELNLSSLELGDSALYFCASSVDQGRYEQYFGPGTRLTVT.

In its sample, this clone was seen once. The chain recombines TRBV7-2 with TRBJ2-7, with 10 bases aligning to TRBD1. CDR3 size: 12 residues. J lost 11 bases, V lost 4 bases, and 5 bases had no gene match. CDR1 is SGHTA and CDR2 is FQGNSA in the germline V gene. CDR3 sequence reads: CASSSGTGVKYF. In DNA, the CDR3 is TGTGCCAGCAGCTCCGGGACAGGGGTTAAGTACTTC.

V usage is TRBV9 and J usage is TRBJ1-5; TRBD1 agrees at 7 bases. The germline gives CDR1 SGDLS, CDR2 YYNGEE. This CDR3 contains 17 residues. Trimming at V came to 4 bases and at J to 0 bases, leaving 10 bases not matched to a gene. CDR3 protein: CASSPRGKLYSNQPQHF. The CDR3 nucleotides read TGTGCCAGCAGCCCCAGGGGGAAACTTTATAGCAATCAGCCCCAGCATTTT. Full variable domain (outside the CDR3, taken from reference TRBV9 and TRBJ1-5): DSGVTQTPKHLITATGQRVTLRCSPRSGDLSVYWYQQSLDQGLQFLIQYYNGEERAKGNILERFSAQQFPDLHSELNLSSLELGDSALYFCASSPRGKLYSNQPQHFGDGTRLSIL.

The chain has TRBV6-5 and TRBJ2-1, with D perhaps TRBD1 or TRBD2 (5 bases each). Germline lookup yields CDR1 MNHEY and CDR2 SVGAGI. The CDR3 loop spans 15 amino acids. V was trimmed by 5 bases and J by 2 bases, leaving 13 bases between them. The DNA for the CDR3 is TGTGCCAGCAGTCCCGGGACCCCGGCCTACAATGAGCAGTTCTTC. It translates to CASSPGTPAYNEQFF.

The V and J genes are TRBV6-5 and TRBJ1-5; 9 bases line up with TRBD1. Germline loops: CDR1 MNHEY, CDR2 SVGAGI. CDR3 length: 14 residues. With V trimmed by 6 bases and J by 4 bases, 4 bases remained unmatched. CDR3 protein: CASRTGQGNQPQHF. The DNA of the CDR3 is TGTGCCAGCAGAACGGGACAGGGTAATCAGCCCCAGCATTTT.

This rearrangement joins TRBV2 to TRBJ2-5; the match to TRBD1 covers 10 bases. Germline V gives CDR1 SNHLY, CDR2 FYNNEI. The CDR3 consists of 13 residues. V shed 6 bases and J 2 bases; nucleotides not matched to a gene: 0. CDR3 protein: CASRDRGQETQYF. The CDR3 DNA is TGTGCCAGCAGGGACAGGGGGCAAGAGACCCAGTACTTC. The full variable domain, in which reference TRBV2 and TRBJ2-5 provide the parts outside the CDR3, is EPEVTQTPSHQVTQMGQEVILRCVPISNHLYFYWYRQILGQKVEFLVSFYNNEISEKSEIFDDQFSVERPDGSNFTLKIRSTKLEDSAMYFCASRDRGQETQYFGPGTRLLVL.

The chain links TRBV27 to TRBJ1-5; TRBD1 matches at 8 bases. The CDR3 contains 13 residues. CDR1 and CDR2 from the germline V gene are MNHEY and SMNVEV (reference sequence). The V and J ends lost 5 bases and 7 bases, in that order; junction bases with no gene match: 4. As DNA, the CDR3 is TGTGCCAGCAGTAACAGGGGGGGGCAGCCCCAGCATTTT. Translated, it gives CASSNRGGQPQHF.

The genes are TRBV5-1 and TRBJ1-1, with 7 positions matching TRBD1. The CDR3 covers 15 residues. The germline CDR1 and CDR2 sequences are SGHRS and YFSETQ. J gave up 0 bases and V 0 bases, and 2 bases lay outside the gene matches. CDR3 sequence: CASSLEGGVNTEAFF. CDR3 in DNA: TGCGCCAGCAGCTTGGAAGGGGGCGTGAACACTGAAGCTTTCTTT.